The table lists the clone carrying this T cell receptor beta chain with a few counts. Antigen: not known. This record comes from a study of response to subunit inactivated influenza vaccine. V gave up 1 base and J gave up 1 base; unmatched junction bases: 6. CDR3 length equals 16 residues. Germline V gene lookup returns CDR1 SGHTA and CDR2 FQGTGA. Each CDR3 protein is one row after TCRdb ran MiXCR on the RT-PCR reads. The data contain about 780,000 distinct CDR3 sequences, about a fifth of them singletons. Study-level findings and limits: The authors offered the suggestion that each seasonal influenza vaccination recruits few new T cells.

The source material was PBMCs from blood, sampled around 5 days after vaccination. The receptor was derived from a man in his fifties or sixties who received an inactivated influenza vaccine. V is TRBV7-3 and J is TRBJ2-5, with 7 bases aligning to TRBD1. The CDR3 is CASSLKGTVIQETQYF. Written as DNA, the CDR3 is TGTGCCAGCAGCTTAAAGGGGACAGTTATCCAAGAGACCCAGTACTTC.